This T cell receptor (beta chain) was identified during a study of vaccination and CD4 T cells after COVID-19. Study conclusions and caveats: From a median of about 20 to 40, SARS-CoV-2-reactive clonotypes increased, though not significantly.

In the case of this clonotype: Antigen unknown.

Oncomine TCR Beta short-read sequencing was applied to DNA from cultured CD4+ T cells. Investigators isolated genomic DNA from cultured CD4+ T cells. TCRdb re-called the PCR reads through MiXCR, storing one row per CDR3 protein. Of 15,000 to 20,000 distinct CDR3 sequences listed, 60% to 65% are singletons. Treatment of the sample: approximately 11-day PBMC culture with coronavirus spike peptide pools or control peptides (ViraFEST assay). Half-medium changes with fresh IL-2 medium occurred on days 3 and 7. The CDR3 contains 14 residues. V trimming: 6 bases; J trimming: 3 bases; junction bases outside the gene matches: 1. CDR1 is MNHNS, CDR2 SASEGT, per germline.

The V gene is TRBV6-1, the J gene TRBJ2-7, with 14 bases fitting TRBD2. Sample: CD4+ T cells from blood, cultured in vitro. The sequence derives from a human donor who had recovered from COVID-19. This chain's CDR3 is CASRGLAGDYEQYF. CDR3 in DNA: TGTGCCAGCAGGGGACTAGCGGGGGACTACGAGCAGTACTTC.